The rows below give T cell receptor beta chains drawn from one sample of a study of cytomegalovirus exposure and HLA in healthy donors. Produced via immunoSEQ multiplex PCR; TCRdb's table is partial and in-frame only. The data show over 110,000 clones, 85% to 90% seen once. The sequenced sample was PBMCs. Receptors originate from a man aged 18 to 30 in good health and CMV-seropositive. CDR3s include the opening cysteine and the closing phenylalanine or tryptophan. A D gene is named only where the DNA matches it firmly. Size tells how often a clone was seen (once, few, many) or the class of an expanded clone, and some rows leave it out.

size	V	J	D	CDR3	DNA
.	TRBV6-1	TRBJ1-2	.	CASSEGSGPYGYTF	TGTGCCAGCAGTGAAGGGTCAGGGCCCTATGGCTACACCTTC
.	TRBV5-6	TRBJ1-5	.	CASSSQGNQPQHF	TGTGCCAGCAGCTCACAGGGCAATCAGCCCCAGCATTTT
.	TRBV7-6	TRBJ1-1	.	CASSLAGDWGGLNTEAFF	TGTGCCAGCAGCTTAGCGGGAGATTGGGGAGGGTTGAACACTGAAGCTTTCTTT
.	TRBV25-1	TRBJ2-3	TRBD1	CASRDRGRATDTQYF	TGTGCCAGCAGGGACAGGGGGAGGGCCACAGATACGCAGTATTTT
few	TRBV18	TRBJ2-7	.	CASSPVQGYEQYF	TGTGCCAGCTCACCAGTACAGGGCTACGAGCAGTACTTC
once	TRBV5-8	TRBJ1-4	TRBD1	CASSRQGFLGPANEKLFF	TGTGCCAGCAGCCGACAGGGGTTTTTGGGTCCAGCTAATGAAAAACTGTTTTTT
once	TRBV29-1	TRBJ2-3	TRBD2	CSVVASGGDTQYF	TGCAGCGTTGTCGCTAGCGGAGGAGATACGCAGTATTTT
.	TRBV15	TRBJ1-1	.	CATSRDGKGVTEAFF	TGTGCCACCAGCAGAGATGGAAAGGGAGTCACTGAAGCTTTCTTT
.	TRBV15	TRBJ1-5	.	CATSRDPGGNQPQHF	TGTGCCACCAGCAGAGATCCCGGGGGAAATCAGCCCCAGCATTTT
.	TRBV7-9	TRBJ2-3	.	CASSLKTTTDTQYF	TGTGCCAGCAGCTTAAAGACTACAACAGATACGCAGTATTTT
.	TRBV5-6	TRBJ1-1	.	CASNQGNTEAFF	TGTGCCAGCAACCAGGGGAACACTGAAGCTTTCTTT